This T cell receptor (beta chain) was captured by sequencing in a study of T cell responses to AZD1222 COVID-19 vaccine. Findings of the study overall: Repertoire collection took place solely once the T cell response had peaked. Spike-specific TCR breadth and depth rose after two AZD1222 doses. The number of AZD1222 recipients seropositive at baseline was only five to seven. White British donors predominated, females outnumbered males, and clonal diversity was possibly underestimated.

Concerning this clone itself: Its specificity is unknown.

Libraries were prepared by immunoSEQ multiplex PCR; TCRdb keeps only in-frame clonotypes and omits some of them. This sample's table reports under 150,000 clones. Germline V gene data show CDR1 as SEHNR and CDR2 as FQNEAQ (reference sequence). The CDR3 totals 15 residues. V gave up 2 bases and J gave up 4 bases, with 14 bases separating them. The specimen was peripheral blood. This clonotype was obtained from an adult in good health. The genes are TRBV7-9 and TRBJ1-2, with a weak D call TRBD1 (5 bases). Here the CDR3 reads CASSLWGVRSYGYTF. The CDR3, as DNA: TGTGCCAGCAGCTTATGGGGGGTCAGATCCTATGGCTACACCTTC.